Given below is one T cell receptor (beta chain) in context. Its antigen is not identified. The sample belongs to a study of cytomegalovirus exposure and HLA in healthy donors. Study at large: Drawn from HLA-typed donors, some 80 million unique TCRs were held in an early data release.

Study-level findings and limits: Cytomegalovirus-associated TCR beta chains were listed, numbering 150 to 200.

It was with 60 Vbeta and 13 Jbeta primers that the PCR ran. Original methodology: It was a later analysis that counted about 80 million unique TCR beta chains, of which about 10 million were shared. The method was immunoSEQ multiplex PCR; TCRdb's version includes in-frame clones alone and lacks a portion of them. D and trimming were read from the DNA, whereas the V and J calls and clone size are those reported in that table. The sample includes approximately 220,000 clones, about 75% seen only once; the top ten take 1.5% to 2%. The CDR3 extends over 15 amino acids. Germline CDR1 and CDR2: SGHNT and YYREEE (reference sequence). The trim removed 0 bases at V and 7 bases at J, leaving 6 bases unmatched. Regarding donors, all were healthy bone marrow donors.

The sample was PBMCs. The receptor was derived from a male donor in good health and CMV-seronegative. The chain recombines TRBV5-4 with TRBJ2-7; TRBD1 matches at 11 bases. DNA for the CDR3: TGTGCCAGCAGCTTGGCCGGACAGGGGGCAAAAGAGCAGTACTTC. Protein: CASSLAGQGAKEQYF. Together with reference TRBV5-4 and TRBJ2-7, the CDR3 gives the full variable domain: ETGVTQSPTHLIKTRGQQVTLRCSSQSGHNTVSWYQQALGQGPQFIFQYYREEENGRGNFPPRFSGLQFPNYSSELNVNALELDDSALYLCASSLAGQGAKEQYFGPGTRLTVT.